This record concerns one TCR beta chain sequence. CDR1 is LGHDT and CDR2 is YNNKEL in the germline V gene (reference sequence). The V and J ends lost 0 bases and 5 bases respectively, with 8 bases between them. The CDR3 covers 14 residues. This entry belongs to a study of T-cell memory formation after mild COVID-19. It was 5'RACE with constant-segment primers that produced the TCR alpha and TCR beta cDNA libraries, which carried sample barcodes and UMIs. MiXCR was run by TCRdb on the 5' RACE reads, yielding one entry per CDR3 protein. Altogether about 430,000 distinct CDR3 sequences are present, 24% being singletons, with the ten largest covering around 8.7%.

Source material: PBMCs or a T cell subset sorted from them (not recorded which). The chain uses TRBV3-1 and TRBJ1-5; D call uncertain. The clonotype comes from an adult woman who had mild COVID-19 (a few samples of this study predate the infection). Cell type and time point are not known. The CDR3 nucleotides read TGTGCCAGCAGCCAAGATCGCAGTTATCAGCCCCAGCATTTT. It yields the protein CASSQDRSYQPQHF.